This is a list of T cell receptor beta chains from one sample in a study of cytomegalovirus exposure and HLA in healthy donors. Assay: immunoSEQ multiplex PCR; the TCRdb copy retains only in-frame clones and omits some. This table has about 210,000 clones, about 76% appearing once. The sequenced material came from PBMCs. The origin of the receptors is a male donor in good health and CMV-seropositive. The CDR3 runs from the conserved cysteine through the conserved F or W. A D gene is named only where the DNA matches it firmly. Only part of the rows carry a size: once, few, many, or a class if the clone is expanded.

D	size	V	J	DNA	CDR3
TRBD1	.	TRBV7-3	TRBJ2-1	TGTGCCAGCAGCTTAATTGTGGGGACAGGGGATGAGCAGTTCTTC	CASSLIVGTGDEQFF
TRBD2	.	TRBV30	TRBJ2-3	TGTGCCTGGAGGGGGGGACTAGCGGGAAGGGCAGATACGCAGTATTTT	CAWRGGLAGRADTQYF
.	.	TRBV11-3	TRBJ2-7	TGTGCCAGCAGCAAAGAAGGGACAAAAGTCTACGAGCAGTACTTC	CASSKEGTKVYEQYF
.	.	TRBV28	TRBJ1-1	TGTGCCAGCAGTTTATTAGTACAGAGCATGAACACTGAAGCTTTCTTT	CASSLLVQSMNTEAFF
TRBD1	.	TRBV19	TRBJ2-7	TGTGCCAGTAGTGTTGACAGGGGGCGTCTTATCGAGCAGTACTTC	CASSVDRGRLIEQYF
.	.	TRBV18	TRBJ2-5	TGTGCCAGCTCCCTTGGCGGGGTGGAGACCCAGTACTTC	CASSLGGVETQYF
TRBD2	.	TRBV5-3	TRBJ2-1	TGTGCCAGAAGCTTACCTAGCGGTTATTCCTACAATGAGCAGTTCTTC	CARSLPSGYSYNEQFF
TRBD1	.	TRBV19	TRBJ1-5	TGTGCCAGTAGTAAGACAGGGGGTACGACTTCGCCCCAGCATTTT	CASSKTGGTTSPQHF
.	.	TRBV7-2	TRBJ2-2	TGTGCCAGCAGGCAAACCACAGAGTCCACCGGGGAGCTGTTTTTT	CASRQTTESTGELFF
.	.	TRBV14	TRBJ1-2	TGTGCCAGCAGCCAGATGGAAGGAACAGGGCCCCCCATAGCTAACTATGGCTACACCTTC	CASSQMEGTGPPIANYGYTF
.	.	TRBV7-2	TRBJ2-7	TGTGCCAGCAGCATAGGACAGAACGAGCAGTACTTC	CASSIGQNEQYF
.	once	TRBV4-3	TRBJ1-4	TGCGCCAGCAGCCCGACAAGAGGGTTTCCTAATGAAAAACTGTTTTTT	CASSPTRGFPNEKLFF
.	.	TRBV6-1	TRBJ1-2	TGTGCCATCAGTGAGTTAGTCAACGGCTATGGCTACACCTTC	CAISELVNGYGYTF
TRBD2	.	TRBV6-5	TRBJ2-5	TGTGCCAGCAGCCCACCGCGCGGGGGGGAGACCCAGTACTTC	CASSPPRGGETQYF
.	.	TRBV9	TRBJ2-7	TGTGCCAGCAGCGTAGTAGGCCTCAACGGGTACGAGCAGTACTTC	CASSVVGLNGYEQYF
TRBD2	.	TRBV5-4	TRBJ2-2	TGTGCCAGCAGCCGACTAGCGGGAGGGACGACCGGGGAGCTGTTTTTT	CASSRLAGGTTGELFF
.	.	TRBV5-4	TRBJ2-3	TGTGCCAGCAGCTTATATGTGGGGCTGGCAGATACGCAGTATTTT	CASSLYVGLADTQYF
TRBD1	.	TRBV28	TRBJ2-7	TGTGCCAGCAGTCCCCCCGGGACAGGTTACTACGAGCAGTACTTC	CASSPPGTGYYEQYF
TRBD1	few	TRBV6-5	TRBJ1-4	TGTGCCAGCAGTGCCGGGACAGGGTACGAAAAACTGTTTTTT	CASSAGTGYEKLFF
.	.	TRBV5-1	TRBJ2-3	TGCGCCAGCAGCGAGTTACCTCTTCCCTCCGGCACAGATACGCAGTATTTT	CASSELPLPSGTDTQYF
TRBD1	.	TRBV18	TRBJ1-1	TGTGCCAGCTCAGCGCTGACAGGGGACACTGAAGCTTTCTTT	CASSALTGDTEAFF
.	.	TRBV27	TRBJ2-5	TGTGCCAGCAGTAACTACCAAGAGACCCAGTACTTC	CASSNYQETQYF
TRBD2	.	TRBV2	TRBJ2-7	TGTGCCAAAAGACTAGCTCGTGAGCAGTACTTC	CAKRLAREQYF
.	once	TRBV27	TRBJ1-2	TGTGCCAGCATAATGAGTGGCTACACCTTC	CASIMSGYTF
TRBD1	.	TRBV11-3	TRBJ2-6	TGTGCCAGCAGCGACGACAGGGGGCTGGGAGGGGCCAACGTCCTGACTTTC	CASSDDRGLGGANVLTF
TRBD2	once	TRBV9	TRBJ2-7	TGTGCCAGCAGCGTAGATTTTAGCGGGGTCTACGAGCAGTACTTC	CASSVDFSGVYEQYF
TRBD2	few	TRBV5-4	TRBJ2-3	TGTGCCAGCAGTGGGGGGGGGACTAGCGTTACAGATACGCAGTATTTT	CASSGGGTSVTDTQYF
TRBD2	.	TRBV9	TRBJ2-7	TGTGCCAGCAGCGTAGCAAGCGGGAGTAACGAGCAGTACTTC	CASSVASGSNEQYF
.	once	TRBV5-1	TRBJ2-7	TGCGCCAGCAGCTTGGAAGCACAGGGAGTCTCCGAGCAGTACTTC	CASSLEAQGVSEQYF
TRBD1	.	TRBV10-3	TRBJ1-4	TGTGCCATCAGTCCCGGGACAGACAATGAAAAACTGTTTTTT	CAISPGTDNEKLFF
.	once	TRBV30	TRBJ2-7	TGTGCCTGGAGTGAACGGGGGTCCTCATCCGAGCAGTACTTC	CAWSERGSSSEQYF
TRBD1	.	TRBV7-6	TRBJ1-2	TGTGCCAGCAGCCTAGGGACAGAAGGAGTAGGCTATGGCTACACCTTC	CASSLGTEGVGYGYTF